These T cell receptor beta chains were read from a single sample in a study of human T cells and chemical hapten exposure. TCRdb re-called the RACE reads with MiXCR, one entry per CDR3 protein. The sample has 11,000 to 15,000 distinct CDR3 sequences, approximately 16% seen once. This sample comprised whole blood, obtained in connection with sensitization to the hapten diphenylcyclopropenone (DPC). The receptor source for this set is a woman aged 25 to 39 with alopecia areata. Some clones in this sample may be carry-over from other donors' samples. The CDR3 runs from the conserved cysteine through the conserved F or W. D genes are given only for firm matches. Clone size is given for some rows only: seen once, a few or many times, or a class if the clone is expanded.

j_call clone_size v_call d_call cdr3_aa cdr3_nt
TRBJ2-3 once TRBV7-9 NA CASSDMPGKPDTQYF TGTGCCAGCAGCGATATGCCAGGGAAACCAGATACGCAGTATTTT
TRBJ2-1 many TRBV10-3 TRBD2 CAIGEGLAENEQFF TGTGCCATCGGAGAGGGACTAGCGGAAAATGAGCAGTTCTTC
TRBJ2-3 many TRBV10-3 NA CAIRAKVGIPDTQYF TGTGCCATCAGGGCCAAGGTGGGGATTCCAGATACGCAGTATTTT
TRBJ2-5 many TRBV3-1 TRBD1 CASRDRGSGETQYF TGTGCCAGCAGAGACAGGGGCAGCGGAGAGACCCAGTACTTC
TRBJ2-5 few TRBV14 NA CASSRGTAVETQYF TGTGCCAGCAGCCGCGGGACTGCGGTAGAGACCCAGTACTTC
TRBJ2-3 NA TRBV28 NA CASSPLLGGPLNTDTQYF TGTGCCAGCAGCCCTTTATTGGGGGGCCCCCTCAACACAGATACGCAGTATTTT
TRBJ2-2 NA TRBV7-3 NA CASSQKTGELFF TGTGCCAGCAGCCAAAAAACCGGGGAGCTGTTTTTT
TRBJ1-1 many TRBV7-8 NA CASSLATVGRFSEAFF TGTGCCAGCAGCTTAGCGACGGTAGGACGTTTCTCTGAAGCTTTCTTT
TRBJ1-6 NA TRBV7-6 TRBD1 CASTQNPINRDSSYNSPLHF TGTGCCAGCACCCAAAACCCCATTAATAGGGACAGCTCCTATAATTCACCCCTCCACTTT
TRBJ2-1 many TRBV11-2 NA CASSSRDFSPNEQFF TGTGCCAGCAGCTCCCGGGACTTCAGCCCGAATGAGCAGTTCTTC
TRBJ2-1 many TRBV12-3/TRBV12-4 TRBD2 CASSVAGGPHNEQFF TGTGCCAGCTCCGTTGCGGGAGGCCCCCACAATGAGCAGTTCTTC
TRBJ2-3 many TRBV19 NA CASSITGTDTQYF TGTGCCAGTAGTATAACAGGCACAGATACGCAGTATTTT
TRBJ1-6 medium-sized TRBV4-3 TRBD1 CASSQVGQGKSPLHF TGCGCCAGCAGCCAAGTGGGACAGGGAAAATCACCCCTCCACTTT
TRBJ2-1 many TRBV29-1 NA CSAAFARTHNEQFF TGCAGCGCCGCCTTTGCTAGAACCCACAATGAGCAGTTCTTC
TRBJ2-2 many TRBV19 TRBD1 CASRIRTGPNTGELFF TGTGCCAGTCGGATTAGGACAGGACCGAACACCGGGGAGCTGTTTTTT
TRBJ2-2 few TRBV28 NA CASSLAGSGDGELFF TGTGCCAGCAGTTTAGCGGGAAGTGGTGACGGGGAGCTGTTTTTT